This T cell receptor beta chain was recorded in a study of shared clonotypes between healthy human individuals. Study details: Every donor yielded three CD4 naive, three CD4 memory, two CD8 naive and one CD8 memory plate.

General study findings and limits: When naive CD4 clonotypes were compared across a few donors, approximately 5% were shared.

Authors' processing steps: ImmunoSEQ yielded junction-only sequences lacking quality scores, so filtering differed. Only in-frame clones appear in the TCRdb table, and some are missing; sequencing was by immunoSEQ multiplex PCR. The V and J calls and clone size were taken over from that table, and D and trimming were inferred from the DNA. The sample has about 1 million clones; around 76% are singletons. The CDR3 covers 16 residues. Trimming took 2 bases from V and 1 from J; bases not matched to a gene: 7. About this clone itself: Antigen: not known.

The rearrangement links TRBV23-1 to TRBJ2-7; 8 nucleotides line up with TRBD1. TRBV23-1 is given ORF status, its function remaining uncertain. Sequencing input: memory CD4+ T cells sorted from blood. Subset here: CD45RA-negative fraction. This sequence was found in a man between 18 and 35 years old in good health. This CDR3 is CASSQGQGAKSYEQYF. CDR3 bases: TGCGCCAGCAGTCAAGGGCAGGGGGCTAAGTCCTACGAGCAGTACTTC.